Presented here are 21 T cell receptor beta chains from one specimen sequenced in a study of T cells in Graves' hyperthyroidism and ophthalmopathy. Amplification targeted TCR beta CDR3 regions from RNA transcripts. Researchers ran a first-round RT-PCR on the TCR CDR3 using the HTBI primer set. TCRdb itself ran the multiplex PCR reads through MiXCR, one entry per CDR3 protein. Seen here are about 410,000 distinct CDR3 sequences, over 12% observed once, and the top ten hold less than 15%. Sequenced material: blood. These receptors all come from a man aged 18-30 years with Graves' ophthalmopathy.

This clonotype showed up many times. V usage is TRBV11-3 and J usage is TRBJ2-1, with 8 positions matching TRBD1. In germline, CDR1 is SGHNT, CDR2 YENEEA. This CDR3 contains 14 residues. V lost 4 bases to trimming and J lost 8 bases; unmatched junction nucleotides: 7. The DNA of the CDR3 is TGTGCCAGCAGCTGGGGGGCGACAGGGGATGAGCAGTTCTTC. This sequence encodes CASSWGATGDEQFF.

This clonotype was observed at least ten times. J is TRBJ2-5 and V is TRBV24-1; TRBD1 agrees at 9 bases. The CDR3 covers 16 residues. V was clipped by 9 bases and J by 2 bases; unmatched bases: 12. Germline CDR1 reads KGHDR; CDR2 reads SFDVKD. CDR3 region: CATGRTGGDGQETQYF. In nucleotides, the CDR3 is TGTGCCACCGGCCGAACAGGGGGCGACGGTCAAGAGACCCAGTACTTC.

This clonotype was counted a few times. The genes are TRBV9 and TRBJ1-6; D remains ambiguous. The V end lost 3 bases, the J end lost 9 bases, and 13 bases lay between the germline ends. This CDR3 is built from 14 residues. Germline V gene sequence: CDR1 SGDLS, CDR2 YYNGEE. CDR3 protein: CASSATPRGSPLHF. Written as DNA, the CDR3 is TGTGCCAGCAGCGCAACTCCGCGGGGTTCACCCCTCCACTTT.

The V call is TRBV9, the J call TRBJ2-1, with unresolved D. CDR3 size: 15 residues. The ends were cut back, 0 bases at V and 3 bases at J, with 10 bases in the middle. The germline gives CDR1 SGDLS, CDR2 YYNGEE. DNA for the CDR3: TGTGCCAGCAGCGTAGTACAGTGGGGCTACAATGAGCAGTTCTTC. The encoded protein is CASSVVQWGYNEQFF.

There are many counts of this clonotype. The rearrangement uses TRBV6-1 and TRBJ1-6; 10 bases agree with TRBD1. Germline lookup yields CDR1 MNHNS and CDR2 SASEGT. This CDR3 spans 16 amino acids. J lost 10 bases, V lost 4 bases, and 10 bases had no gene match. This chain's CDR3 is CASSAPGTGAQSPLHF. The CDR3 DNA follows: TGTGCCAGCAGTGCTCCCGGGACAGGGGCGCAGTCACCCCTCCACTTT.

This clonotype was counted at least ten times. The chain links TRBV15 to TRBJ1-4; unclear D gene. Trimming cost V 3 bases and J 6 bases, with 14 bases left between them. This CDR3 contains 15 residues. The germline CDR1 and CDR2 sequences are LNHNV and YYDKDF (reference sequence). The CDR3 spells CATSRNRVSDEKLFF. The DNA for the CDR3 is TGTGCCACCAGCAGGAACCGCGTTTCGGATGAAAAACTGTTTTTT.

This clonotype has more than one count but fewer than ten. For the CDR3, the DNA is TGTGCCAGCAGAGGGGCAGGGGAACCAGATACGCAGTATTTT. It translates to CASRGAGEPDTQYF. The V gene is TRBV25-1, the J gene TRBJ2-3; weak D call: TRBD1 (6 bases). The CDR3 contains 14 residues. The germline CDR1 and CDR2 sequences are MGHDK and SYGVNS. V gave up 6 bases and J gave up 4 bases, with 14 bases separating them.

This clonotype was seen only a few times. A read error may be the cause here, since a much bigger clone is one base away. The J gene is TRBJ2-1, the V gene TRBV7-8; TRBD1 might be the D (5 bases). V was cut by 8 bases and J by 6 bases, with 23 bases left in between. Germline CDR1 and CDR2: SGHVS and FQNEAQ. This CDR3 contains 16 residues. Here the CDR3 reads CASQTVKQSPCNEQFF. CDR3 bases: TGTGCCAGCCAGACAGTGAAGCAGAGTCCCTGCAATGAGCAGTTCTTC.

On this clonotype: Since a much larger clone is just one base distant, this may be a read error. The chain carries TRBV2 and TRBJ2-5; D ambiguous. The CDR3 runs 13 residues. Trimming left V 11 bases short and J 5 bases short, with 18 bases between. Germline V CDR1 and CDR2: SNHLY, FYNNEI. Here the CDR3 reads CAGAPAMEETQYF. CDR3 in DNA: TGTGCCGGCGCTCCAGCCATGGAGGAGACCCAGTACTTC.

This clonotype was seen repeatedly, ten times or more. CDR3 DNA: TGTGCCAGCAGACTAGCGGGGGGTTTCTACAATGAGCAGTTCTTC. Translation gives CASRLAGGFYNEQFF. The chain employs TRBV2 and TRBJ2-1; the match to TRBD2 covers 12 bases. Germline trimming cut 6 bases from V and 3 bases from J; bases unmatched to any gene: 3. The CDR3 spans 15 residues. Germline values: CDR1 SNHLY, CDR2 FYNNEI.

In its sample, this clonotype was seen many times. The chain recombines TRBV14 with TRBJ1-2, with D possibly being TRBD1 (6 bases). The CDR3 covers 14 residues. Trimming shortened V by 4 bases and J by 4 bases, and 13 bases separated the two germline ends. Germline V gene data show CDR1 as SGHDN and CDR2 as FVKESK. Here the CDR3 reads CASSRGGLIYGYTF. DNA of the CDR3: TGTGCCAGCAGCCGAGGGGGACTGATCTATGGCTACACCTTC.

The chain recombines TRBV20-1 with TRBJ2-5; D is unresolved. CDR3 length: 13 amino acids. The V end lost 4 bases, the J end lost 0 bases, and 9 bases lay between the germline ends. Germline V gene sequence: CDR1 DFQATT, CDR2 SNEGSKA (reference sequence). The CDR3 DNA is TGCAGTGCTATAGACAACTACCAAGAGACCCAGTACTTC. Translation: CSAIDNYQETQYF.

At least ten counts were recorded for this clonotype. This chain joins TRBV2 and TRBJ1-4; D remains unclear. V was trimmed by 6 bases and J by 7 bases, leaving 15 bases between them. This CDR3 comprises 14 residues. Per the germline V gene, CDR1 is SNHLY and CDR2 is FYNNEI. CDR3 coding DNA: TGTGCCAGCAGAGCCGACCTGGGCGGTGAAAAACTGTTTTTT. It is translated as CASRADLGGEKLFF. Complete variable domain (other parts from reference TRBV2 and TRBJ1-4): EPEVTQTPSHQVTQMGQEVILRCVPISNHLYFYWYRQILGQKVEFLVSFYNNEISEKSEIFDDQFSVERPDGSNFTLKIRSTKLEDSAMYFCASRADLGGEKLFFGSGTQLSVL.

J is TRBJ1-2 and V is TRBV19; 8 bases are a match to TRBD1. Losses at the gene ends were 7 bases for V and 0 bases for J; bases not matched to a gene: 7. The CDR3 has 15 residues. Germline V gives CDR1 LNHDA, CDR2 SQIVND (reference sequence). This CDR3 reads CASKDRVLANYGYTF. CDR3 nucleotide sequence: TGTGCCAGTAAGGACAGGGTGCTAGCTAACTATGGCTACACCTTC.

This clonotype showed up many times. V usage is TRBV20-1 and J usage is TRBJ2-1; D gene unclear. The CDR3 covers 15 residues. Trimming left V 0 bases short and J 4 bases short, with 13 bases between. Germline assignment: CDR1 DFQATT and CDR2 SNEGSKA (reference sequence). CDR3 DNA sequence: TGCAGTGCTAGAGATTCTAGAAGGTGGTACAATGAGCAGTTCTTC. As protein: CSARDSRRWYNEQFF.

This clonotype was detected many times. The rearrangement links TRBV7-3 to TRBJ2-7, with a possible D match to TRBD1 (5 bases). Trimming took 6 bases from V and 2 from J, leaving 17 bases between them. The CDR3 totals 15 residues. Looked up from germline, CDR1 is SGHTA and CDR2 is FQGTGA. CDR3 amino acids: CASRLRSDSAYEQYF. The CDR3 nucleotides read TGTGCCAGCAGGCTCCGCTCTGACAGCGCCTACGAGCAGTACTTC.

In its sample, this clonotype was seen many times. The chain employs TRBV18 and TRBJ1-1; TRBD1 is a possible D gene (5 bases). The length of the CDR3 is 14 residues. V was clipped by 2 bases and J by 4 bases, with 11 bases between them. Germline V gene sequence: CDR1 KGHSH, CDR2 LQKENI. This chain's CDR3 is CASSPNRDGTEAFF. The CDR3 coding sequence is TGTGCCAGCTCACCAAACCGGGACGGCACTGAAGCTTTCTTT.

This clonotype has ten or more counts. The CDR3 sequence: CASSVGGLAYEQYF. Written as DNA, the CDR3 is TGTGCCAGCAGCGTAGGGGGACTAGCGTACGAGCAGTACTTC. The V gene is TRBV9, the J gene TRBJ2-7; 10 positions match TRBD2. CDR1 and CDR2 (germline): SGDLS, YYNGEE. V was clipped by 0 bases and J by 4 bases; unmatched bases: 1. This CDR3 contains 14 residues.

The chain links TRBV7-2 to TRBJ2-7, with D possibly TRBD2 on 5 matching bases. The CDR3 extends over 16 amino acids. V was cut by 2 bases and J by 5 bases, with 19 bases left in between. Per the germline V gene, CDR1 is SGHTA and CDR2 is FQGNSA. CDR3 DNA sequence: TGTGCCAGCAGCTTATCCCCAGGAGTGGAGGTGGACGAGCAGTACTTC. This encodes CASSLSPGVEVDEQYF.

This clonotype was counted a few times. A much larger clone differs by one base, so this may be a read error. Likely a read error: the CDR3 ends without its conserved phenylalanine or tryptophan. The chain uses TRBV20-1 and TRBJ2-5, with 8 bases lining up with TRBD2. Germline loops: CDR1 DFQATT, CDR2 SNEGSKA (reference sequence). Trimming took 2 bases from V and 1 from J; bases not matched to a gene: 9. This CDR3 has 16 amino acids. The CDR3 protein is CSARPGTSSSQETQYL. The CDR3 region has the DNA TGCAGTGCTAGACCGGGGACTAGTTCGTCCCAAGAGACCCAGTACCTC.

There are many counts of this clonotype. V gene TRBV11-3 combines with J gene TRBJ1-6; TRBD1 is a possible D gene (6 bases). Germline V lookup: CDR1 SGHNT, CDR2 YENEEA. Trimming cost V 3 bases and J 0 bases, with 9 bases left between them. The CDR3 is 16 residues long. The CDR3 region is CASSFGQSSYNSPLHF. CDR3 sequence (DNA): TGTGCCAGCAGCTTCGGACAGAGCTCCTATAATTCACCCCTCCACTTT.